The 8 T cell receptor beta chains below all came from one sample that was sequenced in a study of cytomegalovirus exposure and HLA in healthy donors. Using immunoSEQ multiplex PCR, the repertoire was profiled, and TCRdb retains in-frame clones only, with some absent. The sample has 150,000 to 200,000 clones, about 81% seen once. The sample consisted of PBMCs. These receptors originate from a woman aged 25 to 39 in good health and CMV-seronegative.

V is TRBV5-1 and J is TRBJ2-7; 7 bases map to TRBD2. J lost 7 bases, V lost 0 bases, and 10 bases had no gene match. The CDR3 contains 15 residues. Looked up from germline, CDR1 is SGHRS and CDR2 is YFSETQ. CDR3 sequence (DNA): TGCGCCAGCAGCTTGGCCGGGGAGGGAGTGGAAGAGCAGTACTTC. Translation gives CASSLAGEGVEEQYF.

The J gene is TRBJ2-7, the V gene TRBV14, with no clear D. Germline loops: CDR1 SGHDN, CDR2 FVKESK. The CDR3 sequence is 13 residues long. Trimming stripped 1 base from V and 6 bases from J, with 10 bases between. CDR3 protein: CASSQVTFGEQYF. The CDR3 DNA reads as TGTGCCAGCAGCCAAGTCACTTTCGGCGAGCAGTACTTC.

This rearrangement joins TRBV27 to TRBJ1-2, with D possibly matching TRBD1 (6 bases). Trimming left V 2 bases short and J 5 bases short, with 15 bases between. The germline V gene encodes CDR1 MNHEY and CDR2 SMNVEV (reference sequence). The CDR3 spans 15 residues. CDR3: CASSLEVGTRYGYTF. In DNA form, the CDR3 reads TGTGCCAGCAGTTTAGAAGTGGGGACACGATATGGCTACACCTTC.

The chain has TRBV4-1 and TRBJ2-7, with D tentatively TRBD1 (5 bases). CDR1 and CDR2 from the germline V gene are MGHRA and YSYEKL. V dropped 0 bases and J dropped 3 bases, with 9 bases sitting between them. The CDR3 has 14 residues. The chain's CDR3 is CASSQDRQLYEQYF. CDR3 bases: TGCGCCAGCAGCCAAGATAGACAGCTCTACGAGCAGTACTTC.

The J gene is TRBJ1-3, the V gene TRBV5-1; D remains unclear. Trimming removed 0 bases from V and 5 bases from J, with 6 bases in between. The germline V gene has CDR1 SGHRS and CDR2 YFSETQ. CDR3 length: 13 residues. The CDR3 reads CASSLDGRNTIYF. CDR3 nucleotide sequence: TGCGCCAGCAGCTTGGACGGGAGAAACACCATATATTTT.

The chain recombines TRBV5-4 with TRBJ2-3; no firm D call. Germline V gene lookup returns CDR1 SGHNT and CDR2 YYREEE (reference sequence). Trimming pared 4 bases from V and 3 bases from J, leaving 12 bases between. The CDR3 is made up of 14 amino acids. CDR3 sequence (DNA): TGTGCCAGCAGCCCTCCCCCTCCGACAGATACGCAGTATTTT. Its protein product is CASSPPPPTDTQYF.

The rearrangement links TRBV19 to TRBJ1-5; 7 bases align to TRBD1. V lost 5 bases to trimming and J lost 5 bases; unmatched junction nucleotides: 15. The V gene's germline CDR1 is LNHDA and CDR2 SQIVND (reference sequence). This CDR3 has 17 residues. Here the CDR3 DNA reads TGTGCCAGTAGTCCCACACCTCCGGGACAGAGTTATCAGCCCCAGCATTTT. This translates into CASSPTPPGQSYQPQHF. The whole variable domain, remainder taken from reference TRBV19 and TRBJ1-5, is DGGITQSPKYLFRKEGQNVTLSCEQNLNHDAMYWYRQDPGQGLRLIYYSQIVNDFQKGDIAEGYSVSREKKESFPLTVTSAQKNPTAFYLCASSPTPPGQSYQPQHFGDGTRLSIL.

The chain has TRBV14 and TRBJ2-1; 13 nucleotides line up with TRBD2. V shed 4 bases, J shed 2 bases, and the junction held 2 bases outside the gene matches. The CDR3 contains 16 residues. Germline V CDR1 and CDR2: SGHDN, FVKESK. The chain's CDR3 is CASSPGTSGAYNEQFF. CDR3 nucleotides: TGTGCCAGCAGCCCAGGGACTAGCGGGGCCTACAATGAGCAGTTCTTC.